The T cell receptor beta chain described here comes from a study of control samples from healthy donors and cancer patients. The germline V and J ends were trimmed by 4 bases and 0 bases, with 11 bases remaining between them. The CDR3 is made up of 15 amino acids. Germline V gene lookup returns CDR1 SNHLY and CDR2 FYNNEI. This table comes from immunoSEQ multiplex PCR, and its TCRdb copy is limited to in-frame clones, with some not included. The sample table includes about 200,000 clones. This clonotype was obtained from a woman under 40 in good health. V gene TRBV2 combines with J gene TRBJ2-3; D might be TRBD2 (6 bases). The sequenced material came from blood. The CDR3 DNA follows: TGTGCCAGCAGTGTCGTCGGGGGAAGCACAGATACGCAGTATTTT. The encoded protein is CASSVVGGSTDTQYF.